This T cell receptor beta chain was sequenced during a study of T-cell memory formation after mild COVID-19. In the study overall: Largely, the TCR clusters proved donor specific.

Regarding the study as a whole: Of the contracting clones, CD4+ ones lay mainly in CM and EM, and CD8+ ones in EMRA. A subset of responding clones appeared in pre-infection memory, suggesting cross-reactive memory joined.

5'RACE with constant-segment primers yielded barcoded, UMI-tagged TCR alpha and TCR beta cDNA libraries. TCRdb re-called the 5' RACE reads through MiXCR, storing one row per CDR3 protein. The data hold a few hundred thousand distinct CDR3 sequences, with around 15% observed a single time. The CDR3 is 18 amino acids. V lost 0 bases and J lost 0; bases outside the gene matches: 7. Germline loops: CDR1 MNHEY, CDR2 SVGEGT. This clonotype has only a few counts. Its specificity is unknown. This receptor was taken from a man younger than 35 who had mild COVID-19 (a few samples of this study predate the infection). Cell type and time point are not known. The sequencing sample was made of PBMCs or a T cell subset sorted from them (not recorded which). The chain combines TRBV6-2 or TRBV6-3 with TRBJ2-7, with 11 bases fitting TRBD2. For the CDR3, the DNA is TGTGCCAGCAGTTACTCCCCTAGCGGGGGGCCGACCTCCTACGAGCAGTACGTC. Amino acids: CASSYSPSGGPTSYEQYV.